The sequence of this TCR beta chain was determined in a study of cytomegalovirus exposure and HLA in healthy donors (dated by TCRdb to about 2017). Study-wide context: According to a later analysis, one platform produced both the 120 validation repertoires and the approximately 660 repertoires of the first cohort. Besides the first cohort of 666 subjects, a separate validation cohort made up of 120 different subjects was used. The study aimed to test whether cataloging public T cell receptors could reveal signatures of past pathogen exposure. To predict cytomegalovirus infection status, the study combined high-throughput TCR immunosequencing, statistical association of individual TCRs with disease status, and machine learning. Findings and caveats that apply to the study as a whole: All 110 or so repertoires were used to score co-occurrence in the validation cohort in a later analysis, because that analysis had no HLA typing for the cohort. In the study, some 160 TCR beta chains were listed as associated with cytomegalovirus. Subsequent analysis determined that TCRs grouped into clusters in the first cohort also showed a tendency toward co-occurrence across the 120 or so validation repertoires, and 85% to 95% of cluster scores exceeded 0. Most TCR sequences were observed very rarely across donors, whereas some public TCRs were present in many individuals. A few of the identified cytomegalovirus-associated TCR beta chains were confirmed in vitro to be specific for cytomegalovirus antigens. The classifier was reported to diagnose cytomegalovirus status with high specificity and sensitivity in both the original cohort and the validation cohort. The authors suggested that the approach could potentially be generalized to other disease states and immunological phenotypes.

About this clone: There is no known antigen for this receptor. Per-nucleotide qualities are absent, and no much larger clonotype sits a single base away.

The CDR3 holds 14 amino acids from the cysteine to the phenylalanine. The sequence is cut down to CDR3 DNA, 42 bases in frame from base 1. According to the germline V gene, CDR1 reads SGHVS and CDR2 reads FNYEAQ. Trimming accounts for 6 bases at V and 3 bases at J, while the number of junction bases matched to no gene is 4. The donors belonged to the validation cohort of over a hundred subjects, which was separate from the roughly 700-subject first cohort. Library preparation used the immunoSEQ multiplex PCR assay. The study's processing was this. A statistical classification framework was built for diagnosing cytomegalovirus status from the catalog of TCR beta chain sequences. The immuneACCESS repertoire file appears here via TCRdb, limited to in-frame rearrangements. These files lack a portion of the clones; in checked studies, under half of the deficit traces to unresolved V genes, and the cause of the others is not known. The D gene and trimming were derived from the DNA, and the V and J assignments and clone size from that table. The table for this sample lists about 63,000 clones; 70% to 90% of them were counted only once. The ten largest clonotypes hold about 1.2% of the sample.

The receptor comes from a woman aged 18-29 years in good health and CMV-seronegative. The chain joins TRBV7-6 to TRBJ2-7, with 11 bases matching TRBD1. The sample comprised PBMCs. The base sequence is TGTGCCAGCAGGCCGGGACAGGGGGGCTACGAGCAGTACTTC. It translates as CASRPGQGGYEQYF.